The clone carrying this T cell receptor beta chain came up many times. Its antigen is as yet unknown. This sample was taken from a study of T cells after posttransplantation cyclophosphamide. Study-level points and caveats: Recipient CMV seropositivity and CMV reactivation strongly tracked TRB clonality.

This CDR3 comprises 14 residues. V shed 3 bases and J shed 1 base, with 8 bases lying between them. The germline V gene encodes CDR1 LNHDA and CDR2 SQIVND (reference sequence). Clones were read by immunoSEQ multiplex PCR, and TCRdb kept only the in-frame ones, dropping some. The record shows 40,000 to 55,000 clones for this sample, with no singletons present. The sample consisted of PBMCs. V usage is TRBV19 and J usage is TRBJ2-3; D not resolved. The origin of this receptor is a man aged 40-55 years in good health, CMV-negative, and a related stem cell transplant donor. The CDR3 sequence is CASSIFQGTDTQYF. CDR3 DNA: TGTGCCAGTAGTATTTTTCAGGGCACAGATACGCAGTATTTT.